One and the same sample provided the 21 T cell receptor beta chains below, sequenced in a study of tumor and adjacent non-tumor tissue in lung cancer. TCRbeta libraries were built with three rounds of nested PCR, modified from ARM-PCR. Via MiXCR, TCRdb re-called the multiplex PCR reads, giving one row per CDR3 protein. This table has about 100,000 distinct CDR3 sequences, 50% to 70% appearing once. No cell sorting was done before RNA was extracted from the tissue. More than 3 cm separated this lung sample from the edge of the tumor. What was sequenced was distant non-tumor lung tissue. These receptors all stem from a man younger than 45 with non-small cell lung cancer.

A note on this clonotype: An end of the junction does not agree with germline; a read error may underlie this. This chain connects TRBV4-1 to TRBJ2-7; a weak D match, TRBD1 (6 bases). Germline values: CDR1 MGHRA, CDR2 YSYEKL. The CDR3 loop spans 16 amino acids. The DNA for the CDR3 is TGCGCCAGTAGCCGAGACGAGATAGGACAGACCTACGAGCAGTACTTC. It yields the protein CASSRDEIGQTYEQYF.

As regards this clonotype: This sequence may be a read error, since a much larger clone differs from it by one base. The chain has TRBV24-1 and TRBJ1-5; no reliable D call. Looked up from germline, CDR1 is KGHDR and CDR2 is SFDVKD. The V end lost 4 bases, the J end lost 6 bases, and 9 bases lay between the germline ends. The CDR3 consists of 13 residues. Here the CDR3 reads CATSEKAGQPQHF. The CDR3 DNA is TGTGCCACCAGTGAGAAGGCCGGTCAGCCCCAGCATTTT.

This clonotype was detected many times. This chain uses TRBV6-6 with TRBJ2-7; 8 bases map to TRBD1. The V gene's germline CDR1 is MNHNY and CDR2 SVGAGI (reference sequence). This CDR3 is built from 15 residues. Unmatched junction bases numbered 9, after V lost 6 bases and J lost 2 bases. The chain's CDR3 is CASSPIGQGTYEQYF. The CDR3 nucleotides are TGTGCCAGCAGCCCTATAGGACAGGGTACCTACGAGCAGTACTTC.

Notes on this clonotype: The conserved phenylalanine or tryptophan normally closing the CDR3 is absent here, so this likely arose from a read error. The chain links TRBV4-1 to TRBJ2-7, with D perhaps matching TRBD1 (6 bases). Looked up from germline, CDR1 is MGHRA and CDR2 is YSYEKL. Trimming stripped 5 bases from V and 3 bases from J, with 14 bases between. The CDR3 extends over 14 amino acids. CDR3 loop: CASSSRGSGYEQYY. CDR3 coding DNA: TGCGCCAGCAGCTCCAGGGGTTCAGGCTACGAGCAGTACTAC.

Remarks on this clonotype: The junction departs from the called germline gene at one end, perhaps through a read error. J is TRBJ2-5 and V is TRBV11-3; possible D gene TRBD2, 6 bases. Looked up from germline, CDR1 is SGHNT and CDR2 is YENEEA. The CDR3 runs 15 residues. CDR3 amino acids: CGGSLEGRWWETQYF. The CDR3 nucleotides read TGCGGCGGCAGCCTGGAGGGAAGATGGTGGGAGACCCAGTACTTC.

In regard to this clonotype: This may stem from a read error, because a much larger clone lies one nucleotide away. The chain carries TRBV12-3 or TRBV12-4 and TRBJ2-7, with D possibly being TRBD2 (5 bases). V was pared by 6 bases and J by 2 bases, with 14 bases between. The CDR3 runs to 14 residues. CDR3: CASSNGIETYEQYF. The DNA for the CDR3 is TGTGCCAGCAGCAACGGGATAGAAACCTACGAGCAGTACTTC.

The chain uses TRBV11-2 and TRBJ1-4; TRBD1 agrees at 9 bases. V was pared by 2 bases and J by 7 bases, with 8 bases of the junction left unmatched. Germline V gene data show CDR1 as SGHAT and CDR2 as FQNNGV. The length of the CDR3 is 16 residues. CDR3 DNA: TGTGCCAGCAGCTTACGGATTGACAGGGGGGTTGAAAAACTGTTTTTT. This sequence encodes CASSLRIDRGVEKLFF.

The gene calls are TRBV12-3 or TRBV12-4 and TRBJ2-5; 11 positions match TRBD2. V lost 8 bases, J lost 6 bases, and 14 bases stayed unmatched. The CDR3 covers 16 residues. CDR3 region: CASAPFGTSGEQTQYF. For the CDR3, the DNA is TGTGCCAGCGCCCCTTTCGGGACTAGCGGTGAGCAGACCCAGTACTTC.

This rearrangement joins TRBV29-1 to TRBJ2-1; D gene ambiguous. The CDR3 totals 10 residues. Trimming removed 7 bases from V and 9 bases from J, with 10 bases in between. Germline values: CDR1 SQVTM, CDR2 ANQGSEA. The CDR3 here is CSALSIEQFF. The CDR3 DNA is TGCAGCGCTCTTTCTATTGAGCAGTTCTTC.

Remarks on this clonotype: One junction end does not reproduce the germline sequence, and a read error may be involved. The V call is TRBV5-6, the J call TRBJ1-6; no reliable D call. The CDR3 loop spans 14 amino acids. The germline V gene encodes CDR1 SGHDT and CDR2 YYEEEE. CDR3 coding DNA: TGTGCCAGCAGCTTGGAGGGCGGCAATTCACCCCCCCACTTT. Amino acids: CASSLEGGNSPPHF.

The rearrangement links TRBV18 to TRBJ1-1; a weak D match, TRBD1 (5 bases). The CDR3 has 15 amino acids. V lost 6 bases, J lost 5 bases, and 19 bases lay in between. Germline values: CDR1 KGHSH, CDR2 LQKENI. This CDR3 reads CASSQRDGRKTEAFF. The CDR3 region has the DNA TGTGCCAGCTCCCAAAGGGACGGTAGGAAAACTGAAGCTTTCTTT.

This clonotype was picked up many times. The chain has TRBV12-3 or TRBV12-4 and TRBJ2-1; 7 nucleotides align to TRBD1. The junction had 6 bases not matched to a gene; V was cut back by 2 bases and J by 8 bases. The CDR3 has 14 residues. For the CDR3, the DNA is TGTGCCAGCAGTTTAAATTACAGGGGCGATGAGCAGTTCTTC. Its protein product is CASSLNYRGDEQFF.

The J gene is TRBJ2-7, the V gene TRBV20-1, with a possible D match to TRBD1 (7 bases). The V gene lost 6 bases and the J gene lost 4 bases, with 13 bases spanning the gap. Germline-derived CDR1 and CDR2 are DFQATT and SNEGSKA (reference sequence). This CDR3 spans 12 amino acids. CDR3 bases: TGCAGTGCCTCACAGGGGAGGTACGAGCAGTACTTC. Translated, it gives CSASQGRYEQYF.

This chain links TRBV7-3 with TRBJ2-2, with a possible D match to TRBD2 (5 bases). CDR3 length equals 13 residues. Trimming cost V 4 bases and J 11 bases, with 14 bases left between them. Per the germline V gene, CDR1 is SGHTA and CDR2 is FQGTGA. This CDR3 reads CASSYQSGRELFF. In DNA form, the CDR3 reads TGTGCCAGCAGCTACCAGTCGGGGAGAGAGCTGTTTTTT.

This rearrangement joins TRBV29-1 to TRBJ2-7; TRBD2 matches at 9 bases. Trimming took 7 bases from V and 1 from J; bases not matched to a gene: 2. Germline V gene data show CDR1 as SQVTM and CDR2 as ANQGSEA. This CDR3 has 12 residues. CDR3: CSALAGSYEQYF. The CDR3 nucleotides are TGCAGCGCCCTAGCGGGGTCCTACGAGCAGTACTTC.

This clonotype has just a few counts. A single base separates this from a much larger clone, so it may be a read error. The chain has TRBV12-3 or TRBV12-4 and TRBJ1-5, with 8 positions matching TRBD1. The CDR3 runs 15 residues. As DNA, the CDR3 is TGTACCAGCAGACATGACAGGGGTTCCAATCAGCCCCAGCATTTT. Translating gives CTSRHDRGSNQPQHF.

This clonotype was picked up many times. The chain joins TRBV20-1 to TRBJ2-7; 10 positions agree with TRBD1. Germline CDR1 and CDR2: DFQATT and SNEGSKA (reference sequence). There are 14 residues in the CDR3. V was pared by 4 bases and J by 0 bases, with 3 bases of the junction left unmatched. CDR3 nucleotides: TGCAGTGCTACTCGGGACAGGGGCTCCTACGAGCAGTACTTC. Translation: CSATRDRGSYEQYF.

This clonotype came up many times. The chain combines TRBV12-3 or TRBV12-4 with TRBJ1-2; D remains ambiguous. This CDR3 has 12 amino acids. The ends were cut back, 1 base at V and 8 bases at J, with 8 bases in the middle. The CDR3: CASSLGVRGYTF. The CDR3 DNA follows: TGTGCCAGCAGTTTAGGGGTGCGAGGCTACACCTTC.

As to this clonotype: Germline and junction disagree at one end, which may indicate a read error. This chain uses TRBV20-1 with TRBJ1-6; D uncertain. Germline V gene lookup returns CDR1 DFQATT and CDR2 SNEGSKA (reference sequence). CDR3 length equals 16 residues. The CDR3 protein is CSAREVQVPEGSPIHF. CDR3 nucleotide sequence: TGCAGTGCTAGAGAGGTGCAGGTCCCGGAGGGATCACCCATCCACTTT.

A word on this clonotype: An end of the junction does not agree with germline; a read error may underlie this. The genes are TRBV11-2 and TRBJ1-2; D is possibly TRBD1 (5 bases). This CDR3 has 15 amino acids. The germline gives CDR1 SGHAT, CDR2 FQNNGV. CDR3 loop: CASSFTTGAGNGYAF. The CDR3 bases are TGTGCCAGCAGCTTTACCACAGGAGCAGGGAATGGCTACGCCTTC. Drawing the rest from reference TRBV11-2 and TRBJ1-2, the complete variable domain is EAGVAQSPRYKIIEKRQSVAFWCNPISGHATLYWYQQILGQGPKLLIQFQNNGVVDDSQLPKDRFSAERLKGVDSTLKIQPAKLEDSAVYLCASSFTTGAGNGYAFGSGTRLTVV.

The sample holds many counts of this clonotype. The CDR3 nucleotides read TGCAGTGCTTTACTTTCCGGGCTTCGAACACTTGGGGCTTTCTTT. Amino acid sequence: CSALLSGLRTLGAFF. The genes are TRBV20-1 and TRBJ1-1; D unclear. Germline values: CDR1 DFQATT, CDR2 SNEGSKA (reference sequence). The V end lost 5 bases, the J end lost 11 bases, and 27 bases lay between the germline ends. This CDR3 contains 15 residues.